A single sample gave rise to the 15 T cell receptor beta chains below, sequenced in a study of early T cells in non-severe SARS-CoV-2 infection. TCRdb re-analysed the 5' RACE reads in MiXCR, keeping a single row per CDR3 protein. The sample has roughly 83,000 distinct CDR3 sequences, roughly 12% seen once; the top ten hold around 4.3%. The material was whole blood, obtained at baseline. The receptors stem from an adult who was a healthcare worker with PCR-confirmed SARS-CoV-2 infection or an uninfected control (not recorded which).

The chain links TRBV7-2 to TRBJ2-1; D not resolved. This CDR3 is 14 amino acids long. Trimming took 5 bases from V and 8 from J, leaving 16 bases between them. Germline V lookup: CDR1 SGHTA, CDR2 FQGNSA. This CDR3 reads CASSLLTSAHEQFF. CDR3 DNA sequence: TGTGCCAGCAGCCTCCTCACCTCCGCCCATGAGCAGTTCTTC.

This clonotype appeared many times. V is TRBV9 and J is TRBJ2-5; 8 bases are shared with TRBD2. CDR3 length equals 14 residues. Per germline, CDR1 SGDLS and CDR2 YYNGEE. V dropped 4 bases and J dropped 4; count of bases not matched to a gene: 6. The CDR3 nucleotides are TGTGCCAGCAGCCTAGGGACTAGTAGAGAGACCCAGTACTTC. Its translation: CASSLGTSRETQYF.

V is TRBV3-1 and J is TRBJ2-4; no definite D call. Trimming shortened V by 2 bases and J by 0 bases, and 5 bases separated the two germline ends. CDR1 and CDR2 (germline): LGHDT, YNNKEL (reference sequence). This CDR3 spans 14 amino acids. The CDR3 protein is CASSQNEAKNIQYF. DNA for the CDR3: TGTGCCAGCAGCCAAAACGAAGCCAAAAACATTCAGTACTTC.

This clonotype was picked up many times. The rearrangement uses TRBV20-1 and TRBJ2-1, with a possible D match to TRBD2 (6 bases). Germline V CDR1 and CDR2: DFQATT, SNEGSKA (reference sequence). Trimming stripped 4 bases from V and 8 bases from J, with 30 bases between. There are 18 residues in the CDR3. DNA of the CDR3: TGCAGTGCTAACCGGTGGGGGGTGGCCTGGTCAGCAGGGTATGAGCAGTTCTTC. Its protein is CSANRWGVAWSAGYEQFF.

There are many counts of this clonotype. V and J are TRBV20-1 and TRBJ2-3; D gene uncertain. CDR1 DFQATT and CDR2 SNEGSKA come from the germline V gene (reference sequence). V shed 3 bases and J shed 6 bases, with 7 bases lying between them. The CDR3 consists of 11 residues. The CDR3 spells CSASGWDTQYF. The CDR3 DNA follows: TGCAGTGCTAGCGGTTGGGATACGCAGTATTTT.

This clonotype turned up a few times. J is TRBJ2-7 and V is TRBV12-3 or TRBV12-4; 16 bases map to TRBD2. V lost 5 bases and J lost 2; bases outside the gene matches: 0. The length of the CDR3 is 15 residues. The CDR3 region is CASSGTSGRAYEQYF. CDR3 in DNA: TGTGCCAGCAGTGGGACTAGCGGGAGGGCCTACGAGCAGTACTTC.

This clonotype was counted once. CDR3: CASSSRGGSSGANVLTF. Here the CDR3 DNA reads TGTGCCAGCAGCTCTCGAGGGGGCTCTTCTGGGGCCAACGTCCTGACTTTC. V usage is TRBV7-2 and J usage is TRBJ2-6, with TRBD1 matching over 7 bases. This CDR3 has 17 residues. V lost 4 bases to trimming and J lost 1 base; unmatched junction nucleotides: 7. Germline CDR1 SGHTA, CDR2 FQGNSA.

This clonotype was counted only a few times. The rearrangement links TRBV2 to TRBJ2-1, with 10 bases fitting TRBD2. The CDR3 loop spans 16 amino acids. The germline CDR1 and CDR2 sequences are SNHLY and FYNNEI. Trimming removed 6 bases from V and 4 bases from J; junction bases left unmatched: 9. Here the CDR3 reads CASRDHGLADYNEQFF. The CDR3 coding sequence is TGTGCCAGCAGGGATCACGGACTAGCGGATTACAATGAGCAGTTCTTC.

This clonotype has ten or more counts. The chain employs TRBV7-6 and TRBJ2-2, with TRBD2 matching 10 bases. V lost 1 base, J lost 4 bases, and 0 bases stayed unmatched. This CDR3 has 15 amino acids. Germline CDR1 and CDR2: SGHVS and FNYEAQ. The CDR3 protein is CASSLGTSGTGELFF. The CDR3 DNA sequence: TGTGCCAGCAGCTTAGGGACTAGCGGCACCGGGGAGCTGTTTTTT. The full variable domain, rest sourced from reference TRBV7-6 and TRBJ2-2, is GAGVSQSPRYKVTKRGQDVALRCDPISGHVSLYWYRQALGQGPEFLTYFNYEAQQDKSGLPNDRFSAERPEGSISTLTIQRTEQRDSAMYRCASSLGTSGTGELFFGEGSRLTVL.

This clonotype was detected ten times or more. V usage is TRBV11-3 and J usage is TRBJ1-1; 7 bases map to TRBD1. CDR1 is SGHNT, CDR2 YENEEA, per germline. Germline trimming cut 2 bases from V and 6 bases from J; bases unmatched to any gene: 6. The CDR3 contains 14 residues. CDR3 nucleotides: TGTGCCAGCAGCTTAACAGGGGAGGGTCCTGAAGCTTTCTTT. It translates to CASSLTGEGPEAFF.

V is TRBV11-3 and J is TRBJ2-7; tentatively, D is TRBD2 (6 bases). The germline V gene has CDR1 SGHNT and CDR2 YENEEA. V lost 1 base, J lost 3 bases, and 10 bases lay in between. CDR3 length equals 14 residues. Here the CDR3 reads CASSLGRRGYEQYF. The DNA for the CDR3 is TGTGCCAGCAGCTTAGGGCGGAGGGGCTACGAGCAGTACTTC.

This clonotype was counted between two and nine times. The CDR3 DNA reads TGTGCCACCAGCAGAGATTGGGCCTCACCCCTCCACTTT. Translated, it gives CATSRDWASPLHF. J is TRBJ1-6 and V is TRBV15; D not certain. Germline-derived CDR1 and CDR2 are LNHNV and YYDKDF (reference sequence). With 0 bases removed from V and 10 bases from J, the gap between germline ends came to 7 bases. The CDR3 consists of 13 residues. The whole variable domain, remainder taken from reference TRBV15 and TRBJ1-6, is DAMVIQNPRYQVTQFGKPVTLSCSQTLNHNVMYWYQQKSSQAPKLLFHYYDKDFNNEADTPDNFQSRRPNTSFCFLDIRSPGLGDTAMYLCATSRDWASPLHFGNGTRLTVT.

This clonotype was observed a few times. The V and J genes are TRBV18 and TRBJ2-5, with 7 nucleotides matching TRBD2. CDR3 size: 16 residues. The ends lost 3 bases at V and 2 bases at J; junction bases unmatched: 9. Germline V gene lookup returns CDR1 KGHSH and CDR2 LQKENI. The CDR3 bases are TGTGCCAGCTCACCCGGGCTAGCGGCGTTGCAAGAGACCCAGTACTTC. Translating gives CASSPGLAALQETQYF.

This clonotype was picked up a small number of times. V gene TRBV11-1 combines with J gene TRBJ2-7; D might be TRBD2 (6 bases). V lost 8 bases, J lost 2 bases, and 13 bases lay in between. This CDR3 is 13 amino acids long. Per the germline V gene, CDR1 is SGHAT and CDR2 is FQDESV (reference sequence). The CDR3: CASRGDDPYEQYF. The CDR3 nucleotides read TGTGCCAGCCGCGGGGATGATCCCTACGAGCAGTACTTC.

The V and J genes are TRBV6-1 and TRBJ1-1, with no clear D. Germline CDR1 is MNHNS and CDR2 is SASEGT. The CDR3 is 11 residues long. V gave up 5 bases and J gave up 7 bases, with 8 bases separating them. The CDR3 is CASSLQFEAFF. DNA for the CDR3: TGTGCCAGCAGTTTACAGTTTGAAGCTTTCTTT.